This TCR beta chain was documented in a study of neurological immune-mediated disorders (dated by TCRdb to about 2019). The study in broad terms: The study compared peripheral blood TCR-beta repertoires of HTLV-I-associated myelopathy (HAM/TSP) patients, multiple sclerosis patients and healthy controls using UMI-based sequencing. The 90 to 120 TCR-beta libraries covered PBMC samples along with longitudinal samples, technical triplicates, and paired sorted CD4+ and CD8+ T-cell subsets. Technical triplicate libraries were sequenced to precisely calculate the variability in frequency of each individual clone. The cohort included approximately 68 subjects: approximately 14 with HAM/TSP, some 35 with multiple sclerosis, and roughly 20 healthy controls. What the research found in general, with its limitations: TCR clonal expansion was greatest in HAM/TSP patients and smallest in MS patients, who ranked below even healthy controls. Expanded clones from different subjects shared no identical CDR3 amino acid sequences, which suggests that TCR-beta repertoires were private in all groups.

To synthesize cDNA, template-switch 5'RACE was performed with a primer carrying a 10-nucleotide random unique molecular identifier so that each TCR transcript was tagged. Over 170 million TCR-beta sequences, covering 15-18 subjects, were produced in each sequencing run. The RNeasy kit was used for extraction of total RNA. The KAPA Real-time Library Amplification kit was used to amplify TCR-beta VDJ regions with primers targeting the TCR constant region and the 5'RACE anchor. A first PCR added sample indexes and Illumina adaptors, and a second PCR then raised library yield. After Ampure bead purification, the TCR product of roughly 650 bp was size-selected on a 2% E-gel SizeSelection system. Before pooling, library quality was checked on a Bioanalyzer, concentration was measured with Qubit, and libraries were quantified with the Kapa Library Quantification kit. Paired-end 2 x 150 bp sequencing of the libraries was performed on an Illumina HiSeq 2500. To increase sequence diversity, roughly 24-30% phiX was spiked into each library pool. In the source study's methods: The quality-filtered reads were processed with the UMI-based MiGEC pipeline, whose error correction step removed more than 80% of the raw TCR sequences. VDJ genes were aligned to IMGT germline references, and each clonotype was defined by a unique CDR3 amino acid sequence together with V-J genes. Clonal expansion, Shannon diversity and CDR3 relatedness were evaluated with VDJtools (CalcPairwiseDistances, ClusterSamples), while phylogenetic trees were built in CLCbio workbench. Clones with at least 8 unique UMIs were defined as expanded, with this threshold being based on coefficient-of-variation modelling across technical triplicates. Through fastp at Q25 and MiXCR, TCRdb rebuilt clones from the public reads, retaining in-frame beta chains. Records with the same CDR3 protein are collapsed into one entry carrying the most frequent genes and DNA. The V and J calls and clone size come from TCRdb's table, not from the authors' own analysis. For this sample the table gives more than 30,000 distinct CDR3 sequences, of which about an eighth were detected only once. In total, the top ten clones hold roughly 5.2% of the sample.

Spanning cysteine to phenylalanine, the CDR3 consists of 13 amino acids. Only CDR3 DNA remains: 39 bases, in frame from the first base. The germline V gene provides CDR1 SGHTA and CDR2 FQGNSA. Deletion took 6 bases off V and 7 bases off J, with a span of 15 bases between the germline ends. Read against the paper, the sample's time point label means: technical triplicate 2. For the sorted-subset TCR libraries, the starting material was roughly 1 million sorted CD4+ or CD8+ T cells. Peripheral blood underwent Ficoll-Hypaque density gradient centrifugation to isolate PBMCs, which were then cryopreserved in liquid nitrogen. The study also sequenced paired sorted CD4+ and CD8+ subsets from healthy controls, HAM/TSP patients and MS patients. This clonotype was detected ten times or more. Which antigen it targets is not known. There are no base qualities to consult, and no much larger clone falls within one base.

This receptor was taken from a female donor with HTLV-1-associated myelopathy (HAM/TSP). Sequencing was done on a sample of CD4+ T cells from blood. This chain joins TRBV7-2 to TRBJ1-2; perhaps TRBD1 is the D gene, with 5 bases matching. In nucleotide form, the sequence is TGTGCCAGCAGAAGACAGAGAAAATCTGGCTACACCTTC. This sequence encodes CASRRQRKSGYTF.